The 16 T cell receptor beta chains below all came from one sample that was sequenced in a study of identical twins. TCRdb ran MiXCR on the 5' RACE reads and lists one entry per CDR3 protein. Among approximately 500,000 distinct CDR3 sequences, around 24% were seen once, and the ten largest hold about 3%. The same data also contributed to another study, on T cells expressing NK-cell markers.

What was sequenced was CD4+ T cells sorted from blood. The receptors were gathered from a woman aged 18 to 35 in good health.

The CDR3 coding sequence is TGCGCCAGCAGCTCTGGAGGGGGGAGAAGTACCGGGGAGCTGTTTTTT. Its translation: CASSSGGGRSTGELFF. This sequence joins TRBV4-3 and TRBJ2-2; the D gene could be TRBD1 or TRBD2 (6 bases each). Germline V gene sequence: CDR1 LGHNA, CDR2 YSLEER. V gave up 5 bases and J gave up 5 bases, with 18 bases separating them. This CDR3 has 16 amino acids.

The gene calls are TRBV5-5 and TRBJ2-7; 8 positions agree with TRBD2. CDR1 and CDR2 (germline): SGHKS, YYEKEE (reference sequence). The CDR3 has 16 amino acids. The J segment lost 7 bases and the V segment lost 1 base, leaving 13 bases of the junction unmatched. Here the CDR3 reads CASSLSGGPMSGEQYF. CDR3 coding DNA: TGTGCCAGCAGCTTGAGCGGGGGCCCTATGTCGGGGGAGCAGTACTTC.

This CDR3 reads CASLLGQGVNEQFF. The DNA of the CDR3 is TGCGCCAGCTTGCTGGGACAGGGGGTCAATGAGCAGTTCTTC. The chain couples TRBV5-1 to TRBJ2-1, with 11 bases fitting TRBD1. The V gene end was trimmed by 7 bases and the J gene end by 6 bases; junction bases not matched to a gene: 6. Germline loops: CDR1 SGHRS, CDR2 YFSETQ. CDR3 length: 14 residues.

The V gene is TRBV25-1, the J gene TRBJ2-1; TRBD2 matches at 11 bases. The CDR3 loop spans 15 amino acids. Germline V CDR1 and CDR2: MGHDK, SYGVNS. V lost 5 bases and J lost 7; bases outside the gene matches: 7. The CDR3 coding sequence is TGTGCCAGCAGTCATCCTAGCGGGGGGCGTAATGAGCAGTTCTTC. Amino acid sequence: CASSHPSGGRNEQFF.

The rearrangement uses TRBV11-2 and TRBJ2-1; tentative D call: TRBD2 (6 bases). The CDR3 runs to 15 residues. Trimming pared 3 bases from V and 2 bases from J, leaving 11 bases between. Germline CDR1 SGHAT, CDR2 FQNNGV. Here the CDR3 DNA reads TGTGCCAGCAGCTTGGGTCGGGGGACCTACAATGAGCAGTTCTTC. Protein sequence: CASSLGRGTYNEQFF.

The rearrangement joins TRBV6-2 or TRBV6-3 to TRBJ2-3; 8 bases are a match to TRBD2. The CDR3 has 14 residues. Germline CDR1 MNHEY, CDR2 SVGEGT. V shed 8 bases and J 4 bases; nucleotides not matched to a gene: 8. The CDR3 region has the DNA TGTGCCAGCGGGCGAGCGGGAGTCGCAGATACGCAGTATTTT. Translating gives CASGRAGVADTQYF.

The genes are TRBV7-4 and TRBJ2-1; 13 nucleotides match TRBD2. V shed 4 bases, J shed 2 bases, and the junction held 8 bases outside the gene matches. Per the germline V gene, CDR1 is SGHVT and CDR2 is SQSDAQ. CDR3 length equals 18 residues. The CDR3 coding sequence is TGTGCCAGCAGCTCAGGGACTAGCGGGAAATATACCTACAATGAGCAGTTCTTC. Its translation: CASSSGTSGKYTYNEQFF.

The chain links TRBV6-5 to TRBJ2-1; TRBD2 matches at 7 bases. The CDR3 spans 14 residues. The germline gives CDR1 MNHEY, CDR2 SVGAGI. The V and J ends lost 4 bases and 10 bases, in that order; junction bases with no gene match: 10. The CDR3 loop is CASSLGGGYQEQFF. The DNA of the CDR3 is TGTGCCAGCAGTTTAGGCGGGGGTTATCAGGAGCAGTTCTTC.

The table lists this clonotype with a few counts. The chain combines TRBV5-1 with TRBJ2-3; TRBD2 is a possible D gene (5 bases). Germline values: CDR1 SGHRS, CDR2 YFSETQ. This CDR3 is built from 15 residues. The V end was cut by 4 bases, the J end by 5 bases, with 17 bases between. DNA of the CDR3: TGCGCCAGCAGCCCTCGTCCGAAAGCGGTAGATACGCAGTATTTT. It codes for CASSPRPKAVDTQYF.

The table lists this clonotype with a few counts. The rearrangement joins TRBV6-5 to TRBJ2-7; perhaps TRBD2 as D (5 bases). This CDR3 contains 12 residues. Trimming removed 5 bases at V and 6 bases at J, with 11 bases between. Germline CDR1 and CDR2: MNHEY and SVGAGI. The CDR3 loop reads CASSRTRAEQYF. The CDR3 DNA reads TGTGCCAGCAGTCGTACTAGGGCCGAGCAGTACTTC.

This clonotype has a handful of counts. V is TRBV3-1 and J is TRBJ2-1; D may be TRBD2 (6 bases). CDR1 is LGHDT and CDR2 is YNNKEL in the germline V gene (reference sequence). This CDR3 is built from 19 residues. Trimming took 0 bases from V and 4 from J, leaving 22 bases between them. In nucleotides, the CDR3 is TGTGCCAGCAGCCAAGATTGGGTAAAAGGGAGGTTTAAGTACAATGAGCAGTTCTTC. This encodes CASSQDWVKGRFKYNEQFF.

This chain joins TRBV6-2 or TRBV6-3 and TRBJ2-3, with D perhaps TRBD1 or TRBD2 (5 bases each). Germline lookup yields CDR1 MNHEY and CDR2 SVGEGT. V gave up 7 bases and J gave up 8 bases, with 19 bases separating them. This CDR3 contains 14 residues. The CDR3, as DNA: TGTGCCAGCACCTACGGAAATTTTGGGACTACGCAGTATTTT. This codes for CASTYGNFGTTQYF.

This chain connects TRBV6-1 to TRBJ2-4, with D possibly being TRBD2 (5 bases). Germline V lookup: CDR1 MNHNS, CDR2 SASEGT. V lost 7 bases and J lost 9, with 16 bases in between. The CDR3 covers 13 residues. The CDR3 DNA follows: TGTGCCAGCATGTGGCCGGGGATAAGCATTCAGTACTTC. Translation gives CASMWPGISIQYF.

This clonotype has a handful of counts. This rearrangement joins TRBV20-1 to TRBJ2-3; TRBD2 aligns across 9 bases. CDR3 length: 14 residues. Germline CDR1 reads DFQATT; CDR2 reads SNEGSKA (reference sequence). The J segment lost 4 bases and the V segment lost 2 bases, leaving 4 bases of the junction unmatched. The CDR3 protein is CSARSSGTADTQYF. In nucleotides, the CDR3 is TGCAGTGCTAGATCTAGCGGGACGGCAGATACGCAGTATTTT.

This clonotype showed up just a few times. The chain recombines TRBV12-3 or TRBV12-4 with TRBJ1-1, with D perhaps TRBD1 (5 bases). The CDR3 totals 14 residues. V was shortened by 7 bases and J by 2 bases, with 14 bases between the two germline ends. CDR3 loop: CASTLGVLNTEAFF. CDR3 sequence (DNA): TGTGCCAGCACTCTGGGGGTTCTAAACACTGAAGCTTTCTTT.

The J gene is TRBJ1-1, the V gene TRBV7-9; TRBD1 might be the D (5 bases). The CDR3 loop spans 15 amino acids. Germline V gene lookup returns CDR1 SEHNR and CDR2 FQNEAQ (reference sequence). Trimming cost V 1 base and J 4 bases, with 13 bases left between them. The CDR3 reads CASSLEGRGVTEAFF. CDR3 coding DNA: TGTGCCAGCAGCTTAGAGGGTCGAGGGGTCACTGAAGCTTTCTTT.